This is a list of T cell receptor beta chains from one sample in a study of T cells expressing NK-cell markers. TCRdb reprocessed the 5' RACE reads; each CDR3 protein has one entry and no DNA is given. This sample's clone table lists fewer than 300,000 distinct CDR3 sequences. Sequences were obtained from blood T cells: a sorted CD56 or NKG2C T cell subset, CD4+ or CD8+ T cells, or bulk PBMC T cells (not recorded which). Every receptor here comes from a woman between 18 and 69 years old in good health. Both conserved end residues are part of each CDR3. Fields, in order: J gene, V gene, CDR3 protein.

TRBJ2-2,TRBV20-1,CSASRSGGTGELFF
TRBJ2-1,TRBV5-6,CASSFETVSYNEQFF
TRBJ1-5,TRBV10-3,CATRGLTNQPQHF
TRBJ2-1,TRBV7-8,CASSYGLALTYNEQFF
TRBJ2-1,TRBV28,CASSRPKAGGNEQFF
TRBJ2-3,TRBV9,CASSGQTSGADTQYF
TRBJ1-1,TRBV7-6,CASSLGGRMNTEAFF
TRBJ2-1,TRBV10-3,CAISERDSNNEQFF
TRBJ1-1,TRBV6-5,CASSYSPFRAMNTEAFF
TRBJ2-3,TRBV12-3/TRBV12-4,CASSRDRARTDTQYF
TRBJ2-1,TRBV12-3/TRBV12-4,CASSPDRIDEQFF
TRBJ2-2,TRBV3-1,CASSPRLGGPGELFF
TRBJ2-1,TRBV20-1,CSARESAGRSEQFF
TRBJ2-5,TRBV20-1,CSASLAEVETQYF
TRBJ2-5,TRBV20-1,CSALDRDQETQYF
TRBJ2-3,TRBV29-1,CSPRWSDTQYF
TRBJ1-1,TRBV7-9,CASSLETGAEAFF